The T cell receptor (beta chain) under discussion was sequenced for a study of T cell responses to AZD1222 COVID-19 vaccine. Study at large: Combined were second doses at about 4 or about 12 weeks.

Profiling relied on immunoSEQ multiplex PCR, and the TCRdb table lists in-frame clones only, not all of them. The table has 130,000 or so clones, over 90% seen once. The CDR3 loop spans 15 amino acids. CDR1 and CDR2 (germline): LNHNV, YYDKDF (reference sequence). V gave up 5 bases and J gave up 4 bases; unmatched junction bases: 8. Details on this clone: Its cognate antigen is unknown.

Study-level points and caveats: Clonal diversity was possibly underestimated, and the donors were mostly white British, with more females.

This clonotype was obtained from an adult in good health. The sample in question was peripheral blood, obtained on day 0 of AZD1222 vaccination. V and J are TRBV15 and TRBJ1-3; 7 bases fit TRBD1. CDR3 in DNA: TGTGCCACCAGCCTACAGGGGTTGGTAGGAAACACCATATATTTT. This codes for CATSLQGLVGNTIYF.